Presented here are 27 T cell receptor beta chains from one specimen sequenced in a study of T-cell reconstitution after alpha-beta-depleted transplantation in children (dated by TCRdb to the mid-2010s). The treatment or condition label, as the study defines it: allogeneic hematopoietic cell transplantation with graft depleted of TCRalphabeta T cells and CD19 B cells. Library construction relied on PCR. Data came from an Illumina HiSeq 2500. Molecular barcoding was employed in the preparation of TCR libraries, with unique molecular identifiers being used to normalize TCRbeta repertoire quantification. The public reads were reprocessed in TCRdb via fastp at Q25 and MiXCR, keeping in-frame beta chains. Every entry covers one CDR3 protein and lists the most common genes and DNA from its rows. Here the sample has around 600,000 distinct CDR3 sequences; roughly 23% occur a single time. Around an eighth of the sample is in the top ten clones.

Specimen: PBMCs, mostly from graft donor cells, collected 360 days after TCRalphabeta/CD19-depleted stem cell transplant. Receptor source: a boy in the first two years of life who had a stem cell transplant for acute myeloid leukemia, so the T cells may come from the graft donor.

This clonotype was observed a handful of times. The rearrangement links TRBV20-1 to TRBJ1-5; no definite D call. The CDR3 totals 15 residues. CDR1 is DFQATT and CDR2 is SNEGSKA in the germline V gene (reference sequence). V was shortened by 2 bases and J by 3 bases, with 14 bases between the two germline ends. CDR3: CSARRGSGFNQPQHF. The CDR3 coding sequence is TGCAGTGCTAGAAGAGGGTCAGGTTTCAATCAGCCCCAGCATTTT.

DNA for the CDR3: TGTGCCACCAGTGATGACCCGGGACAGGGGCGGCATGTCCAAGAGACCCAGTACTTC. Protein product: CATSDDPGQGRHVQETQYF. The chain joins TRBV24-1 to TRBJ2-5; 10 positions agree with TRBD1. Germline CDR1 reads KGHDR; CDR2 reads SFDVKD. CDR3 size: 19 residues. With 3 bases clipped from V and 1 base from J, the junction kept 13 bases outside the gene matches.

The chain uses TRBV5-4 and TRBJ2-2; D not certain. This CDR3 contains 16 residues. The germline V gene encodes CDR1 SGHNT and CDR2 YYREEE (reference sequence). Deletions cut 0 bases from V and 0 bases from J, with 9 bases between. The CDR3 DNA sequence: TGTGCCAGCAGCTTGGACACATCCGCGAACACCGGGGAGCTGTTTTTT. This encodes CASSLDTSANTGELFF.

The J gene is TRBJ2-1, the V gene TRBV13; D is perhaps TRBD1 or TRBD2 (7 bases each). Germline V CDR1 and CDR2: PRHDT, FYEKMQ (reference sequence). The V end lost 7 bases, the J end lost 0 bases, and 19 bases lay between the germline ends. The CDR3 is 17 amino acids. CDR3 sequence reads: CASTSRGGESSYNEQFF. CDR3 DNA sequence: TGTGCCAGCACGTCCAGGGGGGGGGAAAGCTCCTACAATGAGCAGTTCTTC.

The chain joins TRBV18 to TRBJ1-5; D is uncertain. CDR1 is KGHSH, CDR2 LQKENI, per germline. V lost 2 bases and J lost 4, with 12 bases in between. The CDR3 covers 15 residues. CDR3 DNA: TGTGCCAGCTCACCAACGGCGGAATCTAATCAGCCCCAGCATTTT. Translation: CASSPTAESNQPQHF.

At least ten counts were recorded for this clonotype. The junction departs from the called germline gene at one end, perhaps through a read error. The chain recombines TRBV4-1 with TRBJ2-3, with no clear D. Germline V gene sequence: CDR1 MGHRA, CDR2 YSYEKL. The CDR3 totals 12 residues. The CDR3 region has the DNA TGTGCCAGCAGCCAAGTCCGAGATACGCAGTATTTT. Amino acids: CASSQVRDTQYF.

V and J are TRBV15 and TRBJ2-3, with 7 bases that match TRBD1. CDR1 is LNHNV and CDR2 is YYDKDF in the germline V gene (reference sequence). The CDR3 has 17 amino acids. Losses at the gene ends were 1 base for V and 2 bases for J; bases not matched to a gene: 9. The CDR3 DNA is TGTGCCACCAGCAGAGTGAGACAGGGTATCTACACAGATACGCAGTATTTT. Translating gives CATSRVRQGIYTDTQYF.

This chain uses TRBV20-1 with TRBJ2-7, with a weak D call TRBD1 (6 bases). Germline CDR1 reads DFQATT; CDR2 reads SNEGSKA (reference sequence). CDR3 length equals 17 residues. The V end was cut by 3 bases, the J end by 3 bases, with 24 bases between. The CDR3 nucleotides read TGCAGTGCTAGCCCCTCCACCCACAGGGCCCTACTCTACGAGCAGTACTTC. As protein: CSASPSTHRALLYEQYF.

DNA of the CDR3: TGCAGTGCTTATTTTCCCCAGGATTACAATGAGCAGTTCTTC. It encodes CSAYFPQDYNEQFF. This sequence joins TRBV20-1 and TRBJ2-1; no clear D. CDR3 size: 14 residues. V shed 5 bases and J shed 4 bases, with 15 bases lying between them. Germline assignment: CDR1 DFQATT and CDR2 SNEGSKA (reference sequence).

This chain joins TRBV12-3 or TRBV12-4 and TRBJ2-5; 11 nucleotides align to TRBD1. The V and J ends lost 7 bases and 8 bases, in that order; junction bases with no gene match: 3. The CDR3 is made up of 12 amino acids. In DNA form, the CDR3 reads TGTGCCAGCAAGGGACAGGGGGAAACCCAGTACTTC. Protein sequence: CASKGQGETQYF.

In its sample, this clonotype was seen a few times. The chain employs TRBV6-4 and TRBJ2-1; no firm D call. The CDR3 is made up of 13 amino acids. Looked up from germline, CDR1 is MRHNA and CDR2 is SNTAGT. Trimming took 6 bases from V and 5 from J, leaving 11 bases between them. CDR3 sequence: CASRGGSHNEQFF. The CDR3 DNA is TGTGCCAGCAGGGGCGGTAGCCACAATGAGCAGTTCTTC.

Only a few counts were recorded for this clonotype. The chain is built from TRBV20-1 and TRBJ1-3; no reliable D call. CDR1 and CDR2 from the germline V gene are DFQATT and SNEGSKA (reference sequence). The V end lost 4 bases, the J end lost 5 bases, and 15 bases lay between the germline ends. The CDR3 runs to 14 residues. The CDR3 sequence is CSATRAAVRNTIYF. CDR3 sequence (DNA): TGCAGTGCTACCCGGGCCGCAGTCCGAAACACCATATATTTT.

This clonotype showed up just a few times. The chain has TRBV4-3 and TRBJ2-6; D gene ambiguous. Germline CDR1 and CDR2: LGHNA and YSLEER. The CDR3 covers 16 residues. Trimming removed 1 base from V and 4 bases from J, with 11 bases in between. The CDR3: CASSQALRLGANVLTF. CDR3 nucleotides: TGCGCCAGCAGCCAAGCACTACGGTTGGGGGCCAACGTCCTGACTTTC.

About this clonotype: This sequence may be a read error, since a much larger clone differs from it by one base. The chain uses TRBV7-2 and TRBJ2-5; D uncertain. This CDR3 has 11 amino acids. Trimming took off 3 bases at V and 5 bases at J, with 4 bases between the two ends. CDR1 is SGHTA and CDR2 is FQGNSA in the germline V gene. CDR3 bases: TGTGCCAGCAGCTTCTGGGAGACCCAGTACTTC. It encodes CASSFWETQYF. The entire variable domain, with the rest obtained from reference TRBV7-2 and TRBJ2-5, is as follows: GAGVSQSPSNKVTEKGKDVELRCDPISGHTALYWYRQSLGQGLEFLIYFQGNSAPDKSGLPSDRFSAERTGGSVSTLTIQRTQQEDSAVYLCASSFWETQYFGPGTRLLVL.

J is TRBJ2-1 and V is TRBV27; 8 bases match TRBD2. Germline V lookup: CDR1 MNHEY, CDR2 SMNVEV (reference sequence). The CDR3 contains 15 residues. Trimming removed 7 bases from V and 3 bases from J; junction bases left unmatched: 8. CDR3 DNA sequence: TGTGCCAGCACCCTGAGGCGGGGGGTCTACAATGAGCAGTTCTTC. Translated: CASTLRRGVYNEQFF.

This clonotype was recorded a few times. The chain has TRBV29-1 and TRBJ1-5; TRBD1 matches at 9 bases. V shed 8 bases and J 3 bases; nucleotides not matched to a gene: 11. Germline values: CDR1 SQVTM, CDR2 ANQGSEA. This CDR3 contains 15 residues. The CDR3 DNA sequence: TGCAGCCCCAGTCCGGGACAGGGCCACAATCAGCCCCAGCATTTT. Translation: CSPSPGQGHNQPQHF.

This clonotype was seen many times. The V gene is TRBV7-2, the J gene TRBJ2-1; possible D gene TRBD1, 6 bases. Germline CDR1 is SGHTA and CDR2 is FQGNSA. This CDR3 contains 14 residues. With 1 base removed from V and 6 bases from J, the gap between germline ends came to 10 bases. The CDR3, as DNA: TGTGCCAGCAGCTTAGTGGGGGCGCTCAATGAGCAGTTCTTC. Its translation: CASSLVGALNEQFF.

This clonotype was found a few times. The J gene is TRBJ2-1, the V gene TRBV20-1, with D hard to call. The V end lost 4 bases, the J end lost 6 bases, and 16 bases lay between the germline ends. The CDR3 is 14 amino acids. Germline CDR1 DFQATT, CDR2 SNEGSKA (reference sequence). CDR3 DNA sequence: TGCAGTGCTATGTCGTCACTCGAACGCAATGAGCAGTTCTTC. Translation gives CSAMSSLERNEQFF.

This clonotype appeared a few times. CDR3 DNA: TGCAGTGCTAGAGGAACTAGCGGGGGGGCGATCGATGAGTTCTTC. Protein sequence: CSARGTSGGAIDEFF. The chain has TRBV20-1 and TRBJ2-1, with 13 positions matching TRBD2. Trimming took 1 base from V and 14 from J; bases not matched to a gene: 11. Germline values: CDR1 DFQATT, CDR2 SNEGSKA (reference sequence). This CDR3 contains 15 residues.

This clonotype appeared many times. V usage is TRBV12-3 or TRBV12-4 and J usage is TRBJ2-5; either TRBD1 or TRBD2 may supply D (6 bases each). This CDR3 has 13 residues. Trimming pared 8 bases from V and 4 bases from J, leaving 14 bases between. The CDR3 DNA reads as TGTGCCAGCCGACCCGGGGGCGTAGAGACCCAGTACTTC. Translating gives CASRPGGVETQYF.

This clonotype was counted only a few times. A clone one base away is much larger, so this may be a read error. The chain is built from TRBV20-1 and TRBJ1-1; TRBD1 agrees at 7 bases. In germline, CDR1 is DFQATT, CDR2 SNEGSKA (reference sequence). V shed 5 bases and J 3 bases; nucleotides not matched to a gene: 3. The CDR3 extends over 12 amino acids. The CDR3 bases are TGCAGTGCTGACAGGGTTGACACTGAAGCTTTCTTT. Its translation is CSADRVDTEAFF.

The J gene is TRBJ2-3, the V gene TRBV7-8; no firm D call. Germline V CDR1 and CDR2: SGHVS, FQNEAQ. The ends were cut back, 3 bases at V and 2 bases at J, with 9 bases in the middle. The CDR3 extends over 14 amino acids. The CDR3, as DNA: TGTGCCAGCAGCTTGTATACCGACACAGATACGCAGTATTTT. Amino acids: CASSLYTDTDTQYF. Supplemented by reference TRBV7-8 and TRBJ2-3, the full variable domain reads GAGVSQSPRYKVAKRGQDVALRCDPISGHVSLFWYQQALGQGPEFLTYFQNEAQLDKSGLPSDRFFAERPEGSVSTLKIQRTQQEDSAVYLCASSLYTDTDTQYFGPGTRLTVL.

The chain combines TRBV6-6 with TRBJ2-7, with 7 bases matching TRBD1. The trim removed 2 bases at V and 8 bases at J, leaving 6 bases unmatched. Germline CDR1 MNHNY, CDR2 SVGAGI (reference sequence). The CDR3 has 13 amino acids. As DNA, the CDR3 is TGTGCCAGCAGTTACCGGACAGGCTATCAGCAGTACTTC. Protein product: CASSYRTGYQQYF.

J is TRBJ2-1 and V is TRBV20-1; D unresolved. V was cut by 6 bases and J by 8 bases, with 14 bases left in between. The CDR3 runs 12 residues. Germline CDR1 reads DFQATT; CDR2 reads SNEGSKA (reference sequence). Here the CDR3 DNA reads TGCAGTGCCCGCCGCGGCTTCGATGAGCAGTTCTTC. Protein: CSARRGFDEQFF.

This clonotype has more than one count but fewer than ten. The chain couples TRBV5-5 to TRBJ2-7; unclear D gene. This CDR3 is 14 amino acids long. Trimming removed 0 bases at V and 5 bases at J, with 12 bases between. Germline assignment: CDR1 SGHKS and CDR2 YYEKEE (reference sequence). CDR3 coding DNA: TGTGCCAGCAGCTTGGATTGGGGTCCCCACGAGCAGTACGTC. The encoded protein is CASSLDWGPHEQYV.

This chain links TRBV27 with TRBJ2-2; D ambiguous. The germline V gene encodes CDR1 MNHEY and CDR2 SMNVEV (reference sequence). The ends were cut back, 5 bases at V and 8 bases at J, with 9 bases in the middle. There are 12 residues in the CDR3. The CDR3 nucleotides are TGTGCCAGCAGTGCTCATTTTGGGGAGCTGTTTTTT. Translating it yields CASSAHFGELFF.

The chain couples TRBV12-3 or TRBV12-4 to TRBJ1-5, with 8 nucleotides matching TRBD1. Germline trimming cut 2 bases from V and 3 bases from J; bases unmatched to any gene: 9. The length of the CDR3 is 17 residues. CDR3 coding DNA: TGTGCCAGCAGTTTACCTAGGACAGGGACCTTCAATCAGCCCCAGCATTTT. Translated, it gives CASSLPRTGTFNQPQHF.